This T cell receptor beta chain was found in a study of T cells in Graves' hyperthyroidism and ophthalmopathy. Amplified TCR beta CDR3 regions came from RNA transcripts. With the HTBI primer set, the TCR CDR3 went through a first round of RT-PCR. MiXCR, run by TCRdb on the multiplex PCR reads, gives a single entry per CDR3 protein. Of hundreds of thousands of distinct CDR3 sequences listed, 15% to 20% are singletons. Germline V lookup: CDR1 SGHRS, CDR2 YFSETQ. The V and J ends lost 0 bases and 2 bases respectively, with 11 bases between them. The CDR3 has 15 amino acids. This clonotype was obtained from a man aged 40-50 years with Graves' ophthalmopathy. V usage is TRBV5-1 and J usage is TRBJ2-5, with D maybe TRBD1 (6 bases). Material: blood. The CDR3 region is CASSLVTGPQETQYF. In nucleotides, the CDR3 is TGCGCCAGCAGCTTGGTGACAGGTCCACAAGAGACCCAGTACTTC.